This TCR beta chain was captured in a study of T-cell memory formation after mild COVID-19. In the study overall: Among the donors, TCR clusters were largely specific to each donor. Study-wide results and limits: Some responding clones appeared in pre-infection memory, suggesting cross-reactive memory joined. Clones that contracted clustered mainly in CM and EM if CD4+ and in EMRA if CD8+. Clones that got smaller from day 15 to 85 had even CD4/CD8, while clones growing later tipped toward CD4+.

TCRdb called the 5' RACE reads again in MiXCR, with one record for every CDR3 protein. The data contain 250,000 to 300,000 distinct CDR3 sequences, 15% to 20% of them singletons. Deletions cut 6 bases from V and 4 bases from J, with 14 bases between. This CDR3 is 14 amino acids long. The germline CDR1 and CDR2 sequences are SGHVS and FNYEAQ. In regard to this clonotype: Its antigen is as yet unknown.

The chain carries TRBV7-6 and TRBJ2-3, with TRBD2 as a possible D gene (7 bases). The sequence came from a man younger than 35 who had mild COVID-19 (a few samples of this study predate the infection). Cell type and time point are not known. What was sequenced was PBMCs or a T cell subset sorted from them (not recorded which). Here the CDR3 reads CASRATGGPDTQYF. The CDR3, as DNA: TGTGCCAGCAGAGCTACCGGGGGGCCAGATACGCAGTATTTT.